This T cell receptor (beta chain) originates from a study of T cells in Graves' hyperthyroidism and ophthalmopathy. Findings and limits, study-wide: Expanded thyroid clonotypes (above 0.001) were mostly also found in blood. From stable hyperthyroidism, ophthalmopathy was separated by a 13 V-J model.

Notes on this clonotype: Its specificity is not known.

Stable Graves' hyperthyroidism meant no ophthalmopathy progression within 18 months. The length of the CDR3 is 12 residues. Trimming stripped 5 bases from V and 9 bases from J, with 11 bases between. Germline V gene data show CDR1 as SGHTA and CDR2 as FQGNSA. TCR beta CDR3 sequences were amplified from RNA transcripts. RT-PCR in the first round (using the HTBI primer set) targeted the TCR CDR3. TCRdb processed the multiplex PCR reads anew with MiXCR; each CDR3 protein has one entry. The profile shows some 180,000 distinct CDR3 sequences, about 15% of them singletons. The J gene is TRBJ1-3, the V gene TRBV7-2; maybe TRBD1 (5 bases). The sample was blood. The origin of this receptor is a woman aged 50 to 60 with Graves' hyperthyroidism. In nucleotides, the CDR3 is TGTGCCAGCAGCCCGACGGGGGGCACCATATATTTT. Translated: CASSPTGGTIYF.